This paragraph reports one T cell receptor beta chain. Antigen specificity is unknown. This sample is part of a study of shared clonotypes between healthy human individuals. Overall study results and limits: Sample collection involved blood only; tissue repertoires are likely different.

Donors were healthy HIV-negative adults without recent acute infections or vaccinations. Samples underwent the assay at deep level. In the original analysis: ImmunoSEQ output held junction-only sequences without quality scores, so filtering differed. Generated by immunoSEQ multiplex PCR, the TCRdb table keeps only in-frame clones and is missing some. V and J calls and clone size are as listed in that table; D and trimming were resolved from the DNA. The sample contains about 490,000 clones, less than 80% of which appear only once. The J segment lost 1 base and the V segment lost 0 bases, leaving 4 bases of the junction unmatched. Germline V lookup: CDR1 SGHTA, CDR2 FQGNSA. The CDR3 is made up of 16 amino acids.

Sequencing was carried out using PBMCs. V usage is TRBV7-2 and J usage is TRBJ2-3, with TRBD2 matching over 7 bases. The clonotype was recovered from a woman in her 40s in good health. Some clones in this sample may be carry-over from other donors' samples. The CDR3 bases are TGTGCCAGCAGCTTAGCGATGGCGGGAGGCACAGATACGCAGTATTTT. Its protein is CASSLAMAGGTDTQYF.